This TCR beta chain is drawn from a study of blood T cell repertoires in COVID-19. Across the whole study: Samples taken during acute and convalescent COVID-19 were collected in the United States, Italy and Spain. PBMCs, B-cell-depleted T cells, or T cells were the source of the cDNA or gDNA that made up the material.

Per germline, CDR1 MGHDK and CDR2 SYGVNS. The trim removed 9 bases at V and 0 bases at J, leaving 6 bases unmatched. The CDR3 has 14 amino acids. In the study's own analysis: Reference gene primer amplification in the assay estimated nucleated cell counts. Data came from immunoSEQ multiplex PCR; TCRdb stores just in-frame clones and leaves some out. The DNA gave D and trimming, while V, J and clone size come from that table. The sample consists of about 270,000 clones, 85% of them appearing once. The source is a human donor in a cohort sampled during active COVID-19. The sequenced material came from peripheral blood. V and J are TRBV25-1 and TRBJ2-3, with 7 positions matching TRBD2. CDR3 region: CASQRAGSTDTQYF. CDR3 DNA: TGTGCCAGTCAACGAGCGGGGAGCACAGATACGCAGTATTTT.